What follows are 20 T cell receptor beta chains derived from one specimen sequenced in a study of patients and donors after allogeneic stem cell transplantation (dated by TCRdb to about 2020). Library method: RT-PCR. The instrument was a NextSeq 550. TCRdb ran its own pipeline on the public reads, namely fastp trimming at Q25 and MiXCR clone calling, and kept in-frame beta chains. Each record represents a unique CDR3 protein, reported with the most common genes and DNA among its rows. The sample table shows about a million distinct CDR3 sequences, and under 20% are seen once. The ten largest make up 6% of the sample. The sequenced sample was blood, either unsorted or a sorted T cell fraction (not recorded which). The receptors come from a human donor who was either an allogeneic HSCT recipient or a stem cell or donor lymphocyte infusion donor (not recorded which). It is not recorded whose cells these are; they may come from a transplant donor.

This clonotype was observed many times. The chain's CDR3 is CASSVGEYNEQFF. The CDR3 DNA sequence: TGTGCCAGCAGCGTGGGAGAGTACAATGAGCAGTTCTTC. The J gene is TRBJ2-1, the V gene TRBV7-9; D may be TRBD2 (5 bases). V lost 5 bases and J lost 4, with 9 bases in between. The germline CDR1 and CDR2 sequences are SEHNR and FQNEAQ (reference sequence). The CDR3 totals 13 residues.

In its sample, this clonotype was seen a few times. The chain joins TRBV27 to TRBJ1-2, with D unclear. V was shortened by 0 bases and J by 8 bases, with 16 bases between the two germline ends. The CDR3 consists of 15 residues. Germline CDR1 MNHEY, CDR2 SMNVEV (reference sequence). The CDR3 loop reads CASSLSRSRLWGYTF. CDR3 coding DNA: TGTGCCAGCAGTTTATCGAGATCCCGCCTTTGGGGCTACACCTTC.

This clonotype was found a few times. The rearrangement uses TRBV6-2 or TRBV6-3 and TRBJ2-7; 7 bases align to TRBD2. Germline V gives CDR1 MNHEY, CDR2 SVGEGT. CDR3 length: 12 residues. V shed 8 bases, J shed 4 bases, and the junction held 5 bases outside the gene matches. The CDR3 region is CASRDYRYEQYF. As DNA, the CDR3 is TGTGCCAGCCGGGACTATCGTTACGAGCAGTACTTC.

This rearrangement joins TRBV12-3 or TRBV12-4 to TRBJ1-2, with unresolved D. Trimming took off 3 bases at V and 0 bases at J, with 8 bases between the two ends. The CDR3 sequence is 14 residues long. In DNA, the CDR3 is TGTGCCAGCAGTTTTCAGGCGGCTAACTATGGCTACACCTTC. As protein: CASSFQAANYGYTF.

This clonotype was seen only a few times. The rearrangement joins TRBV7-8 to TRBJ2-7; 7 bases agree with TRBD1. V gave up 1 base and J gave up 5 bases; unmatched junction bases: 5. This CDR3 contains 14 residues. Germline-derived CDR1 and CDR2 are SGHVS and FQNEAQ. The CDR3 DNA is TGTGCCAGCAGCTTAGGACAGGGTCGGCACGAGCAGTACTTC. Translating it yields CASSLGQGRHEQYF.

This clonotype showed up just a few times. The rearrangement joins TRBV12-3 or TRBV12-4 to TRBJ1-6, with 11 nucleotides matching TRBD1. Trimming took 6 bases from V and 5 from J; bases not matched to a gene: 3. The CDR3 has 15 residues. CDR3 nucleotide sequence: TGTGCCAGCAGAGGACAGGGGGCCAATAATTCACCCCTCCACTTT. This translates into CASRGQGANNSPLHF.

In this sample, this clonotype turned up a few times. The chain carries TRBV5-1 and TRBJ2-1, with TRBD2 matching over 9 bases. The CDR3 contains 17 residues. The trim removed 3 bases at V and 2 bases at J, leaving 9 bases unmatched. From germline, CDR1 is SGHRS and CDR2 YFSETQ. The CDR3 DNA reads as TGCGCCAGCAGCTGGCGGGGGGGCGGTGACCCCTACAATGAGCAGTTCTTC. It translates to CASSWRGGGDPYNEQFF.

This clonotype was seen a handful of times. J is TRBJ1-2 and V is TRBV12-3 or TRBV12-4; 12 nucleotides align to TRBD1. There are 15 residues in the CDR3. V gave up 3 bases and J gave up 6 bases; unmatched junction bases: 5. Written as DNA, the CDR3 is TGTGCCAGCAGTTTGGGACAGGGGGCGTCGGATGGCTACACCTTC. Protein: CASSLGQGASDGYTF.

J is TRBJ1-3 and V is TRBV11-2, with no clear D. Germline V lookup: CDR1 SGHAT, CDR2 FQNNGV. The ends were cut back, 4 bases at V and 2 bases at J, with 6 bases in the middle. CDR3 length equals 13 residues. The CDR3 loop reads CASSSRPGNTIYF. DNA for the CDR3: TGTGCCAGCAGCTCCCGGCCTGGAAACACCATATATTTT.

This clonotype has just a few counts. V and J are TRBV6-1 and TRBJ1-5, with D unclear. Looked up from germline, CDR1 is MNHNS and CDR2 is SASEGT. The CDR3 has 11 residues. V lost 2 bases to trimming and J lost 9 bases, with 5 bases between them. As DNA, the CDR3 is TGTGCCAGCAGTGAAACGTGGCCCCAGCATTTT. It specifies CASSETWPQHF.

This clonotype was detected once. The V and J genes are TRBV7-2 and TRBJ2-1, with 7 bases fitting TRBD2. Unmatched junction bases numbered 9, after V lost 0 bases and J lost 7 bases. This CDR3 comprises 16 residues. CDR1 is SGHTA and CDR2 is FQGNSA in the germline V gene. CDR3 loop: CASSLAGRELLNEQFF. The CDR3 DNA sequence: TGTGCCAGCAGCTTAGCGGGGCGGGAGCTTTTGAATGAGCAGTTCTTC.

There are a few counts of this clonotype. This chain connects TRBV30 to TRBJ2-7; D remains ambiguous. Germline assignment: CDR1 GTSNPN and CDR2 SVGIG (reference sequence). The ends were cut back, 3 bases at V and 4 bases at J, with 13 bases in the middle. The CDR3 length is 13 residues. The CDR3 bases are TGTGCCTGGAGCCTGACGGCCAGGTACGAGCAGTACTTC. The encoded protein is CAWSLTARYEQYF.

DNA for the CDR3: TGTGCCTGGAGTAAACGGGACAGGGGATCGCACGAGCAGTACTTC. Its translation: CAWSKRDRGSHEQYF. V is TRBV30 and J is TRBJ2-7, with 10 bases that match TRBD1. CDR3 length equals 15 residues. J gave up 5 bases and V 2 bases, and 9 bases lay outside the gene matches. The germline gives CDR1 GTSNPN, CDR2 SVGIG (reference sequence).

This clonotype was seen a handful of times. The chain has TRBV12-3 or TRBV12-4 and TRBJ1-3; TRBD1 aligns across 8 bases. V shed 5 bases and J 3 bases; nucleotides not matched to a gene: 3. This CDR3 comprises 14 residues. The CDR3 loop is CASSLQGDGNTIYF. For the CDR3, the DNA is TGTGCCAGCAGTCTACAGGGGGATGGAAACACCATATATTTT.

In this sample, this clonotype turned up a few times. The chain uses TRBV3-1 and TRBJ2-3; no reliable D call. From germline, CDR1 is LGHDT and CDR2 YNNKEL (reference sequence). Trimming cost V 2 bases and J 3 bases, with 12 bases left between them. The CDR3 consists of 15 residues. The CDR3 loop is CASSQRRYSTDTQYF. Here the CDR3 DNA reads TGTGCCAGCAGCCAACGCCGGTACTCAACAGATACGCAGTATTTT.

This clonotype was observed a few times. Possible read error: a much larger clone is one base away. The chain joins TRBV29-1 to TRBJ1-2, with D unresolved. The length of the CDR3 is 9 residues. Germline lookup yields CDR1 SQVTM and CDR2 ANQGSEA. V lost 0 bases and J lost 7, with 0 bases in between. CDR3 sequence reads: CSVEDGYTF. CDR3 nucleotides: TGCAGCGTTGAAGATGGCTACACCTTC.

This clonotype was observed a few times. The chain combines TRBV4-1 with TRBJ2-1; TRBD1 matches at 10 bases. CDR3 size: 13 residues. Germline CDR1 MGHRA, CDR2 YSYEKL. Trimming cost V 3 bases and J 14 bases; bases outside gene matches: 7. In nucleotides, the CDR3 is TGCGCCAGCAGCCATACCGAGGACAGGGGGGAGTTCTTC. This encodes CASSHTEDRGEFF.

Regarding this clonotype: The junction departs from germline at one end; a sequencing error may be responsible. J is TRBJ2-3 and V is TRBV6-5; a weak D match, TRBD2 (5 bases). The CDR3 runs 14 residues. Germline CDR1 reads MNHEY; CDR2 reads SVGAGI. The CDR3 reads CASSYSPSIDTQYF. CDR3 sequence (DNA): TGTGCCAGCAGTTACTCTCCTAGCATAGATACGCAGTATTTT.

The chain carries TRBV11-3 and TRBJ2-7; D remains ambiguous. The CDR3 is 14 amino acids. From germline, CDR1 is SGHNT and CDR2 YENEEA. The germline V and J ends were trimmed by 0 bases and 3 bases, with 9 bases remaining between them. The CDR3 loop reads CASSLDVALYEQYF. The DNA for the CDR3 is TGTGCCAGCAGCTTAGACGTAGCCCTCTACGAGCAGTACTTC.

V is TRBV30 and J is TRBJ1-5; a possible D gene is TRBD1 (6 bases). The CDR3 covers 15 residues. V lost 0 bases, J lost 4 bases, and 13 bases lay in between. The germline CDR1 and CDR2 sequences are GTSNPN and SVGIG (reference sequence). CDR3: CAWSVKLGANQPQHF. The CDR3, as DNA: TGTGCCTGGAGTGTAAAACTGGGGGCAAATCAGCCCCAGCATTTT.